Following are 8 T cell receptor beta chains from one sample sequenced in a study of cytomegalovirus exposure and HLA in healthy donors. Use of 60 Vbeta and 13 Jbeta primers characterized the PCR. Method: immunoSEQ multiplex PCR; TCRdb's copy keeps in-frame clones and lacks some. Among 150,000 to 200,000 clones, roughly 13% were seen once, and the ten largest hold under 10%. Specimen: PBMCs. All receptors come from a man between 50 and 59 years old in good health and CMV-seropositive.

This clone was counted a few times. The chain is built from TRBV4-1 and TRBJ1-1; a weak D match, TRBD1 (5 bases). CDR1 is MGHRA, CDR2 YSYEKL, per germline. The length of the CDR3 is 16 residues. The ends were cut back, 0 bases at V and 1 base at J, with 12 bases in the middle. CDR3 loop: CASSQDGTGENTEAFF. In nucleotides, the CDR3 is TGCGCCAGCAGCCAAGATGGTACAGGAGAGAACACTGAAGCTTTCTTT.

There are a few counts of this clone. The gene calls are TRBV13 and TRBJ2-7; 8 bases map to TRBD1. This CDR3 comprises 16 residues. Losses at the gene ends were 1 base for V and 2 bases for J; bases not matched to a gene: 7. Germline V gene lookup returns CDR1 PRHDT and CDR2 FYEKMQ (reference sequence). The CDR3 DNA follows: TGTGCCAGCAGCTTAGCAAGACAGGGGAGCCCCTACGAGCAGTACTTC. Its protein is CASSLARQGSPYEQYF.

A few counts support this clone. This chain uses TRBV10-1 with TRBJ2-1, with D possibly TRBD1 on 6 matching bases. This CDR3 has 16 amino acids. V gave up 0 bases and J gave up 4 bases, with 13 bases separating them. Per the germline V gene, CDR1 is WNHNN and CDR2 is SYGVQD (reference sequence). The DNA of the CDR3 is TGCGCCAGCAGTGAGTCTAGGCAGGGGATATACAATGAGCAGTTCTTC. Amino acids: CASSESRQGIYNEQFF.

The V gene is TRBV5-4, the J gene TRBJ1-2; 8 positions match TRBD1. Germline V gene data show CDR1 as SGHNT and CDR2 as YYREEE (reference sequence). V lost 4 bases to trimming and J lost 7 bases; unmatched junction nucleotides: 9. This CDR3 has 14 residues. The CDR3 loop is CASSARQGSFGYTF. The CDR3 DNA reads TGTGCCAGCAGCGCAAGACAGGGGAGTTTTGGCTACACCTTC.

This clone was detected many times. The chain joins TRBV30 to TRBJ1-2; 9 nucleotides align to TRBD1. Germline CDR1 GTSNPN, CDR2 SVGIG (reference sequence). J gave up 8 bases and V 1 base, and 8 bases lay outside the gene matches. The CDR3 covers 14 residues. The DNA of the CDR3 is TGTGCCTGGAGTGGCCACAGGGGGCGCGAGGGCTACACCTTC. Amino acids: CAWSGHRGREGYTF. Full variable domain (outside the CDR3, taken from reference TRBV30 and TRBJ1-2): SQTIHQWPATLVQPVGSPLSLECTVEGTSNPNLYWYRQAAGRGLQLLFYSVGIGQISSEVPQNLSASRPQDRQFILSSKKLLLSDSGFYLCAWSGHRGREGYTFGSGTRLTVV.

This clone was detected a few times. This chain links TRBV28 with TRBJ2-3; 9 bases are shared with TRBD1. The CDR3 loop spans 15 amino acids. CDR1 and CDR2 from the germline V gene are MDHEN and SYDVKM. The junction had 8 bases not matched to a gene; V was cut back by 5 bases and J by 5 bases. The CDR3 DNA follows: TGTGCCAGCAGTCCACAGACAGGGGGAAGAGATACGCAGTATTTT. Encoded protein: CASSPQTGGRDTQYF.

The chain carries TRBV18 and TRBJ1-4; D remains unclear. This CDR3 spans 16 amino acids. Trimming removed 6 bases at V and 0 bases at J, with 14 bases between. CDR1 KGHSH and CDR2 LQKENI come from the germline V gene. CDR3 in amino acids: CASSPRPPATNEKLFF. Here the CDR3 DNA reads TGTGCCAGCTCTCCGCGGCCCCCTGCAACTAATGAAAAACTGTTTTTT.

For this clone: This sample also contains other DNA sequences that code for the same CDR3. J is TRBJ1-5 and V is TRBV18, with 8 bases identical to TRBD1. This CDR3 contains 14 residues. V lost 6 bases, J lost 5 bases, and 6 bases stayed unmatched. The germline CDR1 and CDR2 sequences are KGHSH and LQKENI. The CDR3 sequence is CASSPDRADQPQHF. In DNA form, the CDR3 reads TGTGCCAGCTCCCCGGACAGGGCGGATCAGCCCCAGCATTTT.